These 15 T cell receptor beta chains share one sample of origin, sequenced in a study of blood T cell repertoires in COVID-19. Clones were read by immunoSEQ multiplex PCR, and TCRdb kept only the in-frame ones, dropping some. The table lists 260,000 or so clones, 80% to 90% of them singletons. Input material: peripheral blood. The receptors shown here come from a man aged 80 or over with acute or convalescent COVID-19.

This chain uses TRBV2 with TRBJ2-4; TRBD2 matches 8 bases. Germline V gene data show CDR1 as SNHLY and CDR2 as FYNNEI. The CDR3 extends over 17 amino acids. J was trimmed by 0 bases and V by 2 bases; bases with no gene match: 6. The CDR3 sequence is CASSERAGESAKNIQYF. The CDR3 DNA is TGTGCCAGCAGTGAACGAGCGGGAGAATCAGCCAAAAACATTCAGTACTTC.

V and J are TRBV9 and TRBJ2-3, with TRBD2 matching over 12 bases. This CDR3 is 14 amino acids long. Germline CDR1 SGDLS, CDR2 YYNGEE. With V trimmed by 7 bases and J by 4 bases, 4 bases remained unmatched. The CDR3, as DNA: TGTGCCAGCTCTAGCGGGGGGGTCCCAGATACGCAGTATTTT. Encoded protein: CASSSGGVPDTQYF.

The V and J genes are TRBV10-3 and TRBJ2-4, with a weak D call TRBD1 (6 bases). Trimming removed 0 bases from V and 3 bases from J, with 18 bases in between. The CDR3 has 18 amino acids. Germline V gene data show CDR1 as ENHRY and CDR2 as SYGVKD. Here the CDR3 DNA reads TGTGCCATCAGTGAGTCGAAAGGGACAACGTCGGACAAAAACATTCAGTACTTC. Encoded protein: CAISESKGTTSDKNIQYF.

The V and J genes are TRBV3-1 (or the pseudogene TRBV3-2) and TRBJ1-5, with D unresolved. CDR1 is LGHDT and CDR2 is YNNKEL in the germline V gene (reference sequence). Trimming cost V 3 bases and J 7 bases, with 13 bases left between them. The CDR3 length is 14 residues. Here the CDR3 DNA reads TGTGCCAGCAGCCAGGGCCTACTTGAGCAGCCCCAGCATTTT. Its translation is CASSQGLLEQPQHF.

The rearrangement links TRBV20-1 to TRBJ2-1, with D unresolved. Germline CDR1 reads DFQATT; CDR2 reads SNEGSKA (reference sequence). V shed 3 bases and J shed 5 bases, with 8 bases lying between them. This CDR3 has 12 residues. The CDR3 reads CSASRVNNEQFF. The DNA of the CDR3 is TGCAGTGCTAGTCGCGTAAACAATGAGCAGTTCTTC.

The chain links TRBV6-1 to TRBJ2-3; the match to TRBD2 covers 8 bases. Germline V CDR1 and CDR2: MNHNS, SASEGT. With V trimmed by 3 bases and J by 5 bases, 7 bases remained unmatched. CDR3 length: 15 amino acids. The CDR3 here is CASSDGAGGKDTQYF. CDR3 DNA: TGTGCCAGCAGTGATGGTGCGGGAGGTAAAGATACGCAGTATTTT.

The V gene is TRBV7-9, the J gene TRBJ1-1; 8 bases match TRBD1. CDR1 and CDR2 from the germline V gene are SEHNR and FQNEAQ (reference sequence). With V trimmed by 5 bases and J by 4 bases, 6 bases remained unmatched. There are 14 residues in the CDR3. This CDR3 is CASSIQGASTEAFF. In nucleotides, the CDR3 is TGTGCCAGCAGCATTCAGGGGGCAAGCACTGAAGCTTTCTTT.

The J gene is TRBJ2-7, the V gene TRBV28, with D perhaps TRBD1 (5 bases). V was shortened by 3 bases and J by 1 base, with 10 bases between the two germline ends. This CDR3 comprises 14 residues. The V gene's germline CDR1 is MDHEN and CDR2 SYDVKM. The CDR3 region is CASSFVGPSYEQYF. CDR3 coding DNA: TGTGCCAGCAGTTTTGTGGGGCCTTCCTACGAGCAGTACTTC. Filled out from reference TRBV28 and TRBJ2-7, the complete variable domain reads DVKVTQSSRYLVKRTGEKVFLECVQDMDHENMFWYRQDPGLGLRLIYFSYDVKMKEKGDIPEGYSVSREKKERFSLILESASTNQTSMYLCASSFVGPSYEQYFGPGTRLTVT.

The rearrangement uses TRBV5-1 and TRBJ2-1; 14 bases align to TRBD2. This CDR3 comprises 19 residues. Losses at the gene ends were 4 bases for V and 0 bases for J; bases not matched to a gene: 9. Germline CDR1 SGHRS, CDR2 YFSETQ. The CDR3 reads CASSPTGTSGGSSYNEQFF. The DNA for the CDR3 is TGCGCCAGCAGCCCGACGGGGACTAGCGGGGGCAGCTCCTACAATGAGCAGTTCTTC.

This sequence joins TRBV14 and TRBJ1-2, with a weak D call TRBD1 (5 bases). This CDR3 is built from 14 residues. Germline-derived CDR1 and CDR2 are SGHDN and FVKESK. V gave up 2 bases and J gave up 7 bases, with 14 bases separating them. The CDR3 DNA reads as TGTGCCAGCAGCCAACGGAACAGGACCTTTGGCTACACCTTC. Amino acid sequence: CASSQRNRTFGYTF.

The chain has TRBV5-4 and TRBJ2-1; 8 nucleotides align to TRBD2. Germline lookup yields CDR1 SGHNT and CDR2 YYREEE (reference sequence). Trimming took 4 bases from V and 15 from J; bases not matched to a gene: 18. CDR3 size: 15 residues. The CDR3 reads CASSPWGQGLAGWFF. For the CDR3, the DNA is TGTGCCAGCAGCCCTTGGGGGCAAGGACTAGCTGGATGGTTCTTC. The complete variable domain, with remaining parts taken from reference TRBV5-4 and TRBJ2-1, reads ETGVTQSPTHLIKTRGQQVTLRCSSQSGHNTVSWYQQALGQGPQFIFQYYREEENGRGNFPPRFSGLQFPNYSSELNVNALELDDSALYLCASSPWGQGLAGWFFGPGTRLTVL.

This clone was found once. The chain links TRBV28 to TRBJ2-7; no reliable D call. CDR1 MDHEN and CDR2 SYDVKM come from the germline V gene. Trimming cost V 4 bases and J 4 bases, with 8 bases left between them. The CDR3 extends over 12 amino acids. Written as DNA, the CDR3 is TGTGCCAGCAGTTACGCGCGTTACGAGCAGTACTTC. Translation: CASSYARYEQYF.

The chain has TRBV28 and TRBJ2-5; TRBD1 might be the D (6 bases). The CDR3 consists of 16 residues. V was clipped by 4 bases and J by 5 bases, with 20 bases between them. In germline, CDR1 is MDHEN, CDR2 SYDVKM. The CDR3 loop reads CASSSETGGFGETQYF. CDR3 nucleotide sequence: TGTGCCAGCAGTTCCGAGACAGGTGGCTTTGGCGAGACCCAGTACTTC.

The chain links TRBV2 to TRBJ1-2; possible D gene TRBD1, 5 bases. Between the trimmed V and J ends, which lost 8 bases and 5 bases, there was a span of 15 bases. There are 13 residues in the CDR3. Germline CDR1 and CDR2: SNHLY and FYNNEI. CDR3 coding DNA: TGTGCCAGCTCAGAGACAGAGAGGTATGGCTACACCTTC. Its protein product is CASSETERYGYTF.

In this sample, this clone turned up once. V usage is TRBV27 and J usage is TRBJ2-7; no reliable D call. Trimming took 5 bases from V and 0 from J, leaving 8 bases between them. There are 13 residues in the CDR3. The germline gives CDR1 MNHEY, CDR2 SMNVEV (reference sequence). The CDR3 region is CASSNRNSYEQYF. The CDR3 DNA reads as TGTGCCAGCAGTAACAGAAACTCCTACGAGCAGTACTTC.